This TCR beta chain stems from a study of shared clonotypes between healthy human individuals. About the research overall: There were three CD4 naive, three CD4 memory, two CD8 naive and one CD8 memory plates per donor. Study-wide results and limits: Clonotypes not shared had lower generation probabilities than those common to all four donors. Relative to memory subsets, naive subsets generally showed larger estimated richness.

TCRdb's table, derived via immunoSEQ multiplex PCR, lists solely in-frame clones and lacks some. The repertoire holds about 590,000 clones, with about 95% as singletons. CD45RO-negative, CCR7-selected cells formed the naive CD8 fraction, which excluded terminally differentiated effector memory CD45RA+ cells. Trimming left V 4 bases short and J 6 bases short, with 9 bases between. Germline V gene sequence: CDR1 PRHDT, CDR2 FYEKMQ (reference sequence). The CDR3 totals 12 residues. With respect to this clone: Its antigen is unidentified.

The V gene is TRBV13, the J gene TRBJ1-1; unclear D gene. The sequenced material came from naive CD8+ T cells sorted from blood. The origin of this receptor is a woman aged 25 to 45 in good health. The CDR3 bases are TGTGCCAGCAGCTCGGGAGCCGCTGAAGCTTTCTTT. Translating it yields CASSSGAAEAFF.